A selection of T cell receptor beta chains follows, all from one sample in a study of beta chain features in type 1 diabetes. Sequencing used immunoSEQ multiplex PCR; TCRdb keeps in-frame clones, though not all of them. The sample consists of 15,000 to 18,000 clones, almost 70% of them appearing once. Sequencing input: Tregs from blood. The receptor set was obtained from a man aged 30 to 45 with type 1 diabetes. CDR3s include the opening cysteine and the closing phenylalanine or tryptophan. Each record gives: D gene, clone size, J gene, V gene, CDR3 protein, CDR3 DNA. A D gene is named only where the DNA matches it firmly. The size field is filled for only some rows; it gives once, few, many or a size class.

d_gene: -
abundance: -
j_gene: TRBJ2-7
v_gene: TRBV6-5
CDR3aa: CASSPGTREQYF
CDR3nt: TGTGCCAGCAGCCCCGGGACACGCGAGCAGTACTTC

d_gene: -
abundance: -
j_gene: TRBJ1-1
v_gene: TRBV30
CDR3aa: CAWTRGGEKTEAFF
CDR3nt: TGTGCCTGGACCAGAGGCGGGGAAAAAACTGAAGCTTTCTTT

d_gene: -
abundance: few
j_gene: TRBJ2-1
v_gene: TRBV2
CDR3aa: CASLARDTYNEQFF
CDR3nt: TGTGCCAGCTTGGCTCGGGATACCTACAATGAGCAGTTCTTC

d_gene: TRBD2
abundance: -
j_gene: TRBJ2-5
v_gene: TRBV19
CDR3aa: CASGLAGKERTQYF
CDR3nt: TGTGCCAGCGGACTAGCGGGAAAGGAGCGGACCCAGTACTTC

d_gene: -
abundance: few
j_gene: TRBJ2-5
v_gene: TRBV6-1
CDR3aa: CASTLSRRETQYF
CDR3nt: TGTGCCAGCACTCTATCCCGGAGAGAGACCCAGTACTTC

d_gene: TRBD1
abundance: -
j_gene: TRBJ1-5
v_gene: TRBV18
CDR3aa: CASSPLPPFDRDTQPQHF
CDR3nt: TGTGCCAGCTCACCCTTACCCCCATTTGACAGGGATACTCAGCCCCAGCATTTT

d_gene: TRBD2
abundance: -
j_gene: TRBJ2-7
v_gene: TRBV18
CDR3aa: CASSSGLAGGREQYF
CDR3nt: TGTGCCAGCTCATCCGGACTAGCGGGAGGAAGGGAGCAGTACTTC

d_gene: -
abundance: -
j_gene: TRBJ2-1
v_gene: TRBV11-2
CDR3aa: CASSLRWGAPSYNEQFF
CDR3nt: TGTGCCAGCAGCTTAAGGTGGGGCGCTCCCTCCTACAATGAGCAGTTCTTC

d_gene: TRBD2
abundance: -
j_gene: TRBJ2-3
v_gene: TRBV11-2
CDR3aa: CASSFRLAGASTDTQYF
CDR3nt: TGTGCCAGCAGCTTCCGGCTGGCGGGAGCTAGCACAGATACGCAGTATTTT

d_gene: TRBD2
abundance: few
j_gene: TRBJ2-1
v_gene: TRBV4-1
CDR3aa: CASSPQGGGGDYNEQFF
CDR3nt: TGCGCCAGCAGCCCCCAGGGCGGGGGGGGAGACTACAATGAGCAGTTCTTC

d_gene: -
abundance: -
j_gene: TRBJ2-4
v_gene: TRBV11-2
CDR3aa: CASSVDPGDIQYF
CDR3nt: TGTGCCAGCAGCGTAGATCCGGGGGACATTCAGTACTTC

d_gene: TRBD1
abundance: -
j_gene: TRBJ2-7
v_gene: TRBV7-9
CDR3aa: CASSLGTGTYEQYF
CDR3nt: TGTGCCAGCAGCTTGGGGACAGGCACCTACGAGCAGTACTTC

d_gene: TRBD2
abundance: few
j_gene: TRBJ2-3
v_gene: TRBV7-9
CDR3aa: CASSLTSGANTDTQYF
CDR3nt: TGTGCCAGCAGCTTGACTAGCGGGGCCAACACAGATACGCAGTATTTT

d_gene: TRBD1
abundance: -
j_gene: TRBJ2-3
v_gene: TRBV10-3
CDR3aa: CAIGGYRDRETDTQYF
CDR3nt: TGTGCCATCGGCGGCTACCGGGACAGGGAGACAGATACGCAGTATTTT

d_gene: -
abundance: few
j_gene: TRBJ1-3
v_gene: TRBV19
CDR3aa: CASSRGRGNTIYF
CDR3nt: TGTGCCAGTAGCAGGGGTCGGGGAAACACCATATATTTT

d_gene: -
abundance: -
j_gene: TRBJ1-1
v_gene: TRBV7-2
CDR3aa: CASSLVQGRSNTEAFF
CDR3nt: TGTGCCAGCAGCTTAGTCCAGGGCAGGAGCAACACTGAAGCTTTCTTT

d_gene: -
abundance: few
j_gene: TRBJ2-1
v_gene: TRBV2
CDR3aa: CASSGGAYNEQFF
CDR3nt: TGTGCCAGCAGTGGCGGGGCCTACAATGAGCAGTTCTTC

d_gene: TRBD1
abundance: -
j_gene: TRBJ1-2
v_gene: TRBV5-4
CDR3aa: CASSPPGQGGYGYTF
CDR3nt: TGTGCCAGCAGCCCGCCCGGGCAGGGGGGCTATGGCTACACCTTC

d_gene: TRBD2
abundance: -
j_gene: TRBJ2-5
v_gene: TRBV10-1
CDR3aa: CASSAGGPGAETQYF
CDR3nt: TGCGCCAGCAGTGCGGGGGGGCCGGGTGCAGAGACCCAGTACTTC

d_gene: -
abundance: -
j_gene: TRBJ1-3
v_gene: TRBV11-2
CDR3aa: CASSGLAGNTIYF
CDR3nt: TGTGCCAGCAGCGGCCTGGCTGGAAACACCATATATTTT

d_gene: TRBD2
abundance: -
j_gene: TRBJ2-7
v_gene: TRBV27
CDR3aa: CASSRSGGNSYEQYF
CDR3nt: TGTGCCAGCAGTCGTAGCGGGGGAAACTCCTACGAGCAGTACTTC

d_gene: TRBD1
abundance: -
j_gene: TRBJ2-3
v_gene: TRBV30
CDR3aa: CAWSGWTGGSTDTQYF
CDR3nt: TGTGCCTGGAGTGGTTGGACAGGGGGTAGTACAGATACGCAGTATTTT

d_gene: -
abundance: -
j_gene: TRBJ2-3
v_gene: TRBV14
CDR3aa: CASSRQGTAITDTQYF
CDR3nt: TGTGCCAGCAGCCGGCAGGGCACCGCGATAACAGATACGCAGTATTTT

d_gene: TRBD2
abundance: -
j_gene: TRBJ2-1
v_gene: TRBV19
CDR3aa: CASQTSGSIYNEQFF
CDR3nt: TGTGCCAGTCAGACTAGCGGGAGTATCTACAATGAGCAGTTCTTC

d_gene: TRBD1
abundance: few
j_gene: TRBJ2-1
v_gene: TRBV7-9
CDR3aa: CASSSGQGARYNEQFF
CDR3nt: TGTGCCAGCAGCTCAGGACAGGGGGCTCGGTACAATGAGCAGTTCTTC